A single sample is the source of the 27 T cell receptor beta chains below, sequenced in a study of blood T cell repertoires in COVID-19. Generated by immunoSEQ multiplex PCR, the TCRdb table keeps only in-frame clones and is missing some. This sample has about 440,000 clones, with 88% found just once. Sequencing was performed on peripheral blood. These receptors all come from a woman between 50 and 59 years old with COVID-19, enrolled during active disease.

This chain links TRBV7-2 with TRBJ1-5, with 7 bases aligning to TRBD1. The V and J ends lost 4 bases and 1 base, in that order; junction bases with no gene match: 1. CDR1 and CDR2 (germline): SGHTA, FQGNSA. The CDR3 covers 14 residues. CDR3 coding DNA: TGTGCCAGCAGCTCGACAGGGAGCAATCAGCCCCAGCATTTT. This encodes CASSSTGSNQPQHF. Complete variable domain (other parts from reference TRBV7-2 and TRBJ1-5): GAGVSQSPSNKVTEKGKDVELRCDPISGHTALYWYRQSLGQGLEFLIYFQGNSAPDKSGLPSDRFSAERTGGSVSTLTIQRTQQEDSAVYLCASSSTGSNQPQHFGDGTRLSIL.

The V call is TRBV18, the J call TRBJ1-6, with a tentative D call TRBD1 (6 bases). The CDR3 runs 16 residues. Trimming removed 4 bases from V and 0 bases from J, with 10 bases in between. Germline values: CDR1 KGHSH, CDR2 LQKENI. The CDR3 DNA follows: TGTGCCAGCTCACTCGACAGGAGCTCCTATAATTCACCCCTCCACTTT. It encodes CASSLDRSSYNSPLHF. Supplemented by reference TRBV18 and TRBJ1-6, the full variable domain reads NAGVMQNPRHLVRRRGQEARLRCSPMKGHSHVYWYRQLPEEGLKFMVYLQKENIIDESGMPKERFSAEFPKEGPSILRIQQVVRGDSAAYFCASSLDRSSYNSPLHFGNGTRLTVT.

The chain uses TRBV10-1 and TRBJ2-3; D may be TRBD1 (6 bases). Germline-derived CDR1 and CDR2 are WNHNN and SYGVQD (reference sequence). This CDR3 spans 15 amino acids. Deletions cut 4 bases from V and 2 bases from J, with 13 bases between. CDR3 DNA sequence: TGCGCCAGCAGTGGGGACACGGGCCCCACAGATACGCAGTATTTT. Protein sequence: CASSGDTGPTDTQYF.

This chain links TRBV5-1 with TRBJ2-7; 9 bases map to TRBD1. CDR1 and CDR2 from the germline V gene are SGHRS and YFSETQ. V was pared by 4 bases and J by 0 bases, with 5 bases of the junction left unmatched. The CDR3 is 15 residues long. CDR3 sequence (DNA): TGCGCCAGCAGCATACGGACAGGGGCCTCCTACGAGCAGTACTTC. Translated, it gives CASSIRTGASYEQYF.

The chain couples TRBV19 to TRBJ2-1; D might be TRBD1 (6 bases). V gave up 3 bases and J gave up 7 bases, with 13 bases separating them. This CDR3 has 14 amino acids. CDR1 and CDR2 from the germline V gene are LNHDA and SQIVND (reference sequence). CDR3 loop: CASSIGGGGNEQFF. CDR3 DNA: TGTGCCAGTAGTATCGGTGGGGGCGGGAATGAGCAGTTCTTC.

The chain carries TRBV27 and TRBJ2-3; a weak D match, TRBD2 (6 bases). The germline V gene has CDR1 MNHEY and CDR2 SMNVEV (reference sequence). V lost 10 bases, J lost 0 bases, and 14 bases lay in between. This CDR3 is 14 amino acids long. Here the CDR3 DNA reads TGTGCCACCCAGTGGAGGGTAAGCACAGATACGCAGTATTTT. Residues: CATQWRVSTDTQYF.

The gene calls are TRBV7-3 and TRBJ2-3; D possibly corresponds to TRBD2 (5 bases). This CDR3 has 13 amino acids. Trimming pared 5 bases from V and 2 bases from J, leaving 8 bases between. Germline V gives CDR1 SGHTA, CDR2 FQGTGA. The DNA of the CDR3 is TGTGCCAGCAGCCCAGACTACACAGATACGCAGTATTTT. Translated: CASSPDYTDTQYF.

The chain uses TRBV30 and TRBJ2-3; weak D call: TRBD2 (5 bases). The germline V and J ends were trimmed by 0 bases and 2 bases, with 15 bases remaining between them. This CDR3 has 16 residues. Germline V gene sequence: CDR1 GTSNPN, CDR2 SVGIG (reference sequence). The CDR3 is CAWSVSRSVDTDTQYF. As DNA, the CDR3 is TGTGCCTGGAGTGTAAGCCGTAGCGTCGACACAGATACGCAGTATTTT.

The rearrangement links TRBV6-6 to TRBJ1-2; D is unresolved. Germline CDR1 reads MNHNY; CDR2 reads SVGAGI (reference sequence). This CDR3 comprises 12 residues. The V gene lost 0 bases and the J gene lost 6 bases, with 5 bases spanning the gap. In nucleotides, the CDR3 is TGTGCCAGCAGTTACTCGAGAGATGGCTACACCTTC. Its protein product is CASSYSRDGYTF.

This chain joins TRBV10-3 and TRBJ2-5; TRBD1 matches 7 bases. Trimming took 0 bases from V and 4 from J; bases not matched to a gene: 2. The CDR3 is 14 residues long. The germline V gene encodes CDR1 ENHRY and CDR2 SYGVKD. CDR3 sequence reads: CAISESGGGETQYF. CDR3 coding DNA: TGTGCCATCAGTGAGTCAGGGGGCGGAGAGACCCAGTACTTC.

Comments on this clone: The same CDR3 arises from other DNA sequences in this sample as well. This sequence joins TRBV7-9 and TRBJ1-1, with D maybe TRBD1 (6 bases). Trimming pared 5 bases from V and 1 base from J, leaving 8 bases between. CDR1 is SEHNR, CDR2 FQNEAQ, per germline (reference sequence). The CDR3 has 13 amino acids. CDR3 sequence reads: CASSPRGNTEAFF. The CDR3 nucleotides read TGTGCCAGCAGCCCCAGGGGGAACACTGAAGCTTTCTTT. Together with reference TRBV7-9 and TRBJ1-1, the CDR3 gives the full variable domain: DTGVSQNPRHKITKRGQNVTFRCDPISEHNRLYWYRQTLGQGPEFLTYFQNEAQLEKSRLLSDRFSAERPKGSFSTLEIQRTEQGDSAMYLCASSPRGNTEAFFGQGTRLTVV.

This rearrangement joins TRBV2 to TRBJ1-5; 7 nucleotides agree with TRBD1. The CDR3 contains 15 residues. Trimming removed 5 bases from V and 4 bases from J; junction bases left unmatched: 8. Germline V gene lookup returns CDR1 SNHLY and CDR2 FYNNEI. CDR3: CASSPRTGLNQPQHF. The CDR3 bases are TGTGCCAGCAGTCCCAGGACAGGCCTTAATCAGCCCCAGCATTTT.

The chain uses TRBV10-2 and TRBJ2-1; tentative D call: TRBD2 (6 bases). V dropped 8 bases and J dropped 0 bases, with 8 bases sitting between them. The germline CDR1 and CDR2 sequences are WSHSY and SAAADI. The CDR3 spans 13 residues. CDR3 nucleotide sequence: TGCGCCAGCGGGGGGAGCTCCTACAATGAGCAGTTCTTC. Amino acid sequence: CASGGSSYNEQFF.

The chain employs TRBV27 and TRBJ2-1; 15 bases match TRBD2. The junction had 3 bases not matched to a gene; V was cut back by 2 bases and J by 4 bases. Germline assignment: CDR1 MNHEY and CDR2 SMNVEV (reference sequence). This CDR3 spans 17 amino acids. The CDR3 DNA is TGTGCCAGCAGTTTAGGACTAGCGGGGGGGCAGTACAATGAGCAGTTCTTC. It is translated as CASSLGLAGGQYNEQFF.

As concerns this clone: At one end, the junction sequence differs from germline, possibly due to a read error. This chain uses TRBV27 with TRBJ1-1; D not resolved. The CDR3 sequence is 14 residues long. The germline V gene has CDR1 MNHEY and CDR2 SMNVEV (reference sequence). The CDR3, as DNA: TGTGCCAGCAGCTTATCCAGTGTGAACACTGAAGCTTTCTTT. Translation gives CASSLSSVNTEAFF.

CDR3 nucleotide sequence: TGTGCCAGCAGCCAAGATTGGCAGGAGGTTTGGGAAAAACTGTTTTTT. It translates to CASSQDWQEVWEKLFF. This chain links TRBV3-1 (or the pseudogene TRBV3-2) with TRBJ1-4; D is undetermined. The CDR3 runs to 16 residues. V lost 0 bases and J lost 8, with 16 bases in between. CDR1 is LGHDT, CDR2 YNNKEL, per germline (reference sequence).

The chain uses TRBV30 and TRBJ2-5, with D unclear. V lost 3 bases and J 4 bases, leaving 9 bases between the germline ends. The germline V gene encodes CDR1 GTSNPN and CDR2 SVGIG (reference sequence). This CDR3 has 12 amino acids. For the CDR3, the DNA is TGTGCCTGGAGCCCCTACCGAGAGACCCAGTACTTC. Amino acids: CAWSPYRETQYF. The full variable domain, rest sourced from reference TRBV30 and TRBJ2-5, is SQTIHQWPATLVQPVGSPLSLECTVEGTSNPNLYWYRQAAGRGLQLLFYSVGIGQISSEVPQNLSASRPQDRQFILSSKKLLLSDSGFYLCAWSPYRETQYFGPGTRLLVL.

The CDR3 region has the DNA TGCAGTGCTGTTGAACGGGATACGCAGTATTTT. Amino acid sequence: CSAVERDTQYF. The rearrangement joins TRBV20-1 to TRBJ2-3; unclear D gene. The CDR3 sequence is 11 residues long. CDR1 and CDR2 from the germline V gene are DFQATT and SNEGSKA (reference sequence). The germline V and J ends were trimmed by 5 bases and 6 bases, with 9 bases remaining between them.

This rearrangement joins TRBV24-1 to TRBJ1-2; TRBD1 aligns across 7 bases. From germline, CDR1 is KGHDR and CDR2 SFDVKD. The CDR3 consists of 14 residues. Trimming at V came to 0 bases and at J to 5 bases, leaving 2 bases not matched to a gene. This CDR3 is CATSDLGTDYGYTF. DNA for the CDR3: TGTGCCACCAGTGATTTGGGGACAGATTATGGCTACACCTTC.

Here the CDR3 DNA reads TGCAGCGTCGCCCGGGACACGAACACTGAAGCTTTCTTT. Translating gives CSVARDTNTEAFF. The chain couples TRBV29-1 to TRBJ1-1, with a weak D call TRBD1 (6 bases). CDR1 and CDR2 (germline): SQVTM, ANQGSEA. Trimming removed 6 bases at V and 1 base at J, with 12 bases between. The CDR3 has 13 amino acids.

Here the CDR3 reads CASSLTTNNYGYTF. In DNA, the CDR3 is TGTGCCAGCAGCTTGACGACAAATAACTATGGCTACACCTTC. This rearrangement joins TRBV5-4 to TRBJ1-2, with D hard to call. Trimming left V 1 base short and J 1 base short, with 8 bases between. Per the germline V gene, CDR1 is SGHNT and CDR2 is YYREEE (reference sequence). The CDR3 consists of 14 residues.

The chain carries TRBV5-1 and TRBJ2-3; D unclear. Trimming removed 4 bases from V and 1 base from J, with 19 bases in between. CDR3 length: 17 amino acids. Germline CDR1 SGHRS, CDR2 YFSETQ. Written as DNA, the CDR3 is TGCGCCAGCAGCCCACAATATTCTAGAGTAGGCACAGATACGCAGTATTTT. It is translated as CASSPQYSRVGTDTQYF.

As DNA, the CDR3 is TGTGCCAGCACGGGACTAGCGGGGAACCAAGAGACCCAGTACTTC. It translates to CASTGLAGNQETQYF. The J gene is TRBJ2-5, the V gene TRBV6-5; 13 bases map to TRBD2. The V gene's germline CDR1 is MNHEY and CDR2 SVGAGI. The CDR3 spans 15 residues. V shed 7 bases, J shed 0 bases, and the junction held 2 bases outside the gene matches.

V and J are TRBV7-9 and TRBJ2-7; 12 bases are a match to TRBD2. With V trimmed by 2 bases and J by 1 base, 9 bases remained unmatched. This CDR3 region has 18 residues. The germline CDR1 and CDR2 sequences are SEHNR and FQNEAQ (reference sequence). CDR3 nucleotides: TGTGCCAGCAGCTTAAGTATCCTCGGACTAGCGGGGTCCTACGAGCAGTACTTC. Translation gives CASSLSILGLAGSYEQYF.

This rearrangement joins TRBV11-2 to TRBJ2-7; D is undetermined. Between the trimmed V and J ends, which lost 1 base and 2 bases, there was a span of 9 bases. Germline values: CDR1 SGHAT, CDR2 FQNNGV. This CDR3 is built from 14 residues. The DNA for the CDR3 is TGTGCCAGCAGCTTAGGAGGCGTTGCCTACGAGCAGTACTTC. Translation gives CASSLGGVAYEQYF.

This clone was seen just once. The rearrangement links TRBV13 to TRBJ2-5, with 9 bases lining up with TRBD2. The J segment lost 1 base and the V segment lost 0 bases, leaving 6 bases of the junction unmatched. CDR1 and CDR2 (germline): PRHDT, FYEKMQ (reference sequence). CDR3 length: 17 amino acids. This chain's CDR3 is CASSLGRSGGLQETQYF. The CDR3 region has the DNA TGTGCCAGCAGCTTAGGCCGAAGCGGGGGGCTCCAAGAGACCCAGTACTTC.

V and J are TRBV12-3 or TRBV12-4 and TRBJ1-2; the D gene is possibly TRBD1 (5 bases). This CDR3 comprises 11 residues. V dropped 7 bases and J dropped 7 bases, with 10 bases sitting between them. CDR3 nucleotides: TGTGCCAGCACCCGGGGGGGTGGCTACACCTTC. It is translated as CASTRGGGYTF.